The 5 T cell receptor beta chains given below trace back to one sample, sequenced in a study of T cell responses to AZD1222 COVID-19 vaccine. Only in-frame clones appear in the TCRdb table, and some are missing; sequencing was by immunoSEQ multiplex PCR. The profile shows about 150,000 clones, 90% to 95% of them singletons. The sample was peripheral blood, taken on day 0 of AZD1222 vaccination. The receptor set was obtained from an adult in good health.

This clone was seen just once. The chain uses TRBV7-2 and TRBJ2-5; 9 bases map to TRBD2. The germline gives CDR1 SGHTA, CDR2 FQGNSA. There are 15 residues in the CDR3. The ends lost 4 bases at V and 3 bases at J; junction bases unmatched: 6. The CDR3 protein is CASSSVAGEKETQYF. The CDR3 DNA reads TGTGCCAGCAGCTCCGTAGCGGGAGAGAAAGAGACCCAGTACTTC.

This rearrangement joins TRBV19 to TRBJ1-1, with D uncertain. The CDR3 has 13 amino acids. Trimming removed 5 bases at V and 0 bases at J, with 7 bases between. Germline V CDR1 and CDR2: LNHDA, SQIVND (reference sequence). CDR3 amino acids: CASSAQVNTEAFF. CDR3 nucleotide sequence: TGTGCCAGTAGTGCCCAGGTGAACACTGAAGCTTTCTTT.

V and J are TRBV11-2 and TRBJ1-4; the D is unclear. Germline V gives CDR1 SGHAT, CDR2 FQNNGV. Between the trimmed V and J ends, which lost 4 bases and 7 bases, there was a span of 10 bases. The CDR3 has 13 amino acids. The CDR3 bases are TGTGCCAGCAGCTCTAGGGTTTTTGAAAAACTGTTTTTT. Amino acid sequence: CASSSRVFEKLFF.

This sequence joins TRBV20-1 and TRBJ1-1; the D is unclear. Germline CDR1 and CDR2: DFQATT and SNEGSKA (reference sequence). The CDR3 runs 11 residues. Trimming shortened V by 6 bases and J by 3 bases, and 8 bases separated the two germline ends. The CDR3 is CSAPTYTEAFF. CDR3 DNA: TGCAGTGCCCCCACCTACACTGAAGCTTTCTTT.

The chain joins TRBV7-2 to TRBJ2-7, with D maybe TRBD2 (5 bases). Trimming shortened V by 5 bases and J by 9 bases, and 17 bases separated the two germline ends. This CDR3 region has 13 residues. Germline V gene data show CDR1 as SGHTA and CDR2 as FQGNSA. The CDR3 sequence is CASSPMGSHGQYF. The CDR3 DNA sequence: TGTGCCAGCAGCCCAATGGGGAGTCACGGGCAGTACTTC.